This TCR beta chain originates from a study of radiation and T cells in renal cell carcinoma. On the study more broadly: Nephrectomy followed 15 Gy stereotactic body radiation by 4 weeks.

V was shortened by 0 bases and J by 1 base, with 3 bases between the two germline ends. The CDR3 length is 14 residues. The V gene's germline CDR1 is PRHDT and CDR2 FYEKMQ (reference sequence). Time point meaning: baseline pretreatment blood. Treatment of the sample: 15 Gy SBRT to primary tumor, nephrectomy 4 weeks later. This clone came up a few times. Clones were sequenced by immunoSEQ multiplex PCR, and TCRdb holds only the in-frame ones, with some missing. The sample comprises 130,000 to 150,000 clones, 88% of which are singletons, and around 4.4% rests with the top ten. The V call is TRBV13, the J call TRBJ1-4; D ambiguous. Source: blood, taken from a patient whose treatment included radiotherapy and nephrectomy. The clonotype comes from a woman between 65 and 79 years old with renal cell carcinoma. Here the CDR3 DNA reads TGTGCCAGCAGCTTAGGGCTAACTAATGAAAAACTGTTTTTT. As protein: CASSLGLTNEKLFF.